This record covers a single T cell receptor beta chain. The CDR3 loop spans 15 amino acids. In germline, CDR1 is MNHEY, CDR2 SMNVEV (reference sequence). The V end lost 6 bases, the J end lost 3 bases, and 18 bases lay between the germline ends. The data were obtained in a study of PD-L1 blockade in urothelial cancer. Study-level information: Analyzed time points were 3 weeks (second dose) and 6 weeks after therapy began. T cell content in blood samples showed a median of around 150,000.

The data were produced by immunoSEQ multiplex PCR, yet TCRdb's version contains in-frame clones alone and is incomplete. This repertoire shows under 60,000 clones, around 80% found once; its top ten account for about 3.2%. Time point indicated: pretreatment peripheral blood. The specimen comprised PBMCs, sampled around atezolizumab (anti-PD-L1) treatment. V usage is TRBV27 and J usage is TRBJ2-7, with D perhaps matching TRBD1 (5 bases). The sequence was collected from a man in his 70s with urothelial cancer. The CDR3: CASRAWAGSNYEQYF. In DNA, the CDR3 is TGTGCCAGCAGAGCTTGGGCAGGGTCAAACTACGAGCAGTACTTC.